This T cell receptor beta chain was recorded in a study of blood T cell repertoires in COVID-19. On the study more broadly: Sources were T cells, B-cell-depleted T cells, or PBMCs; the material itself was cDNA or gDNA.

Original processing notes: Amplification of reference gene primers was used by the study to estimate nucleated cell counts. The protocol was immunoSEQ multiplex PCR, while the TCRdb copy is restricted to in-frame clones and leaves out a portion. V and J calls plus clone size are reproduced from that table; the DNA served to infer D and trimming. Of 250,000 to 400,000 clones listed, 90% are singletons. This CDR3 spans 14 amino acids. The germline V gene encodes CDR1 KGHSH and CDR2 LQKENI. The germline V and J ends were trimmed by 2 bases and 8 bases, with 13 bases remaining between them. The sequencing sample was made of PBMCs or T cells enriched from blood (not recorded which). This sequence joins TRBV18 and TRBJ1-5; weak D call: TRBD1 (5 bases). This clonotype was obtained from a man aged 55 to 70 who had recovered from COVID-19. The CDR3 DNA is TGTGCCAGCTCACCAAACGGCGCGGGGGAGCCCCAGCATTTT. It translates to CASSPNGAGEPQHF.